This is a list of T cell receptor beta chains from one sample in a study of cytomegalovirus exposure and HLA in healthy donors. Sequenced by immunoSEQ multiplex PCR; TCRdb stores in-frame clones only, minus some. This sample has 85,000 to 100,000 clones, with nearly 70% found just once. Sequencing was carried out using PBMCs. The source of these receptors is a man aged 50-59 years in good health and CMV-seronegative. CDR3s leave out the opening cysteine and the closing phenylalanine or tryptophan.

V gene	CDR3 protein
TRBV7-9	ASSFTDTGELF
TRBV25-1	ASSESGSSYNEQF
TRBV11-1	ASSFEGEDTQY
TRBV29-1	SGSPGTGSYTEAF
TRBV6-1	ASTLGDSDEQY
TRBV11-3	ASSTQGAGELF
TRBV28	ASSYDRGGTGGILAKNIQY
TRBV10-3	ATKGQDASTNEKLF
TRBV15	ATSGRTGAGTEAF
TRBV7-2	ASSKDRPAEYEAF
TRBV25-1	ASSDPRQGSTGELF
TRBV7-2	ASSPWTARDQPQH
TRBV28	ASSDRETQY
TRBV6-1	ASSTDRGTEAF
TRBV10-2	ASRVVDMNTEAF
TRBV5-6	ASSWTGGNSPLH
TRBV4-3	ASSQEYTTDTQY
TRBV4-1	ASSQDNGLAADTQY
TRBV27	ASSLDRGQETQY
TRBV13	ASSLAGQGTLQY
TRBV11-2	ASSPVRGGLNYGYT
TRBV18	ASSPQGDQPQH
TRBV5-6	ASSLAGGDQPQH
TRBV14	ASSCNAGAAQPQH